This TCR beta chain was identified during a study of beta chain features in type 1 diabetes. The authors reverse transcribed all of the isolated RNA, so sequencing captured expressed TCRB transcripts. Profiled with immunoSEQ multiplex PCR; TCRdb holds only in-frame clones, not every one. Altogether some 99,000 clones are present, about two fifths being singletons, with the ten largest covering 0.065%. As for this clone: The antigen remains unidentified.

Findings and limits, study-wide: Across patients, naive, central memory and Treg TCRB repertoires exhibited apparently greater similarity than was observed across healthy donors. Across all four CD4+ subsets, people with type 1 diabetes showed modestly shorter TCRB CDR3s.

The receptor was derived from a woman younger than 30 in good health. The source material was stem cell memory CD4+ T cells from blood.

DNA of the CDR3: TGTGCCAGCAGTTGGCAACAGGGGTGGGCCTACAATGAGCAGTTCTTC. Protein: CASSWQQGWAYNEQFF. The V gene is TRBV6-6, the J gene TRBJ2-1; 7 bases are a match to TRBD1. This CDR3 region has 16 residues. The germline V gene has CDR1 MNHNY and CDR2 SVGAGI (reference sequence). Unmatched junction bases numbered 8, after V lost 4 bases and J lost 2 bases.